A selection of T cell receptor beta chains follows, all from one sample in a study of PD-1 blockade in classical Hodgkin lymphoma. The data were produced by immunoSEQ multiplex PCR, yet TCRdb's version contains in-frame clones alone and is incomplete. In the table there are under 20,000 clones, less than 85% of which are singletons. The input for sequencing was peripheral blood mononuclear cells (PBMCs), taken at baseline. These receptor sequences come from a human donor with classical Hodgkin lymphoma. CDR3s leave out the opening cysteine and the closing phenylalanine or tryptophan. Size tells how often a clone was seen (once, few, many) or the class of an expanded clone, and some rows leave it out.

v_call,j_call,clone_size,cdr3_aa
TRBV6-6,TRBJ2-7,.,ASSYPNHPYEQY
TRBV13,TRBJ2-1,once,ASSLEGLAGGRANEQF
TRBV11-3,TRBJ1-3,.,ASSLERTSSTY
TRBV6-5,TRBJ2-5,.,ASRFTQGAPQTQY
TRBV6-4,TRBJ1-5,.,ASISRVPNQPQH
TRBV19,TRBJ1-1,few,ASSTGQNTEAF
TRBV5-1,TRBJ2-1,.,ASSPRRERSYNEQF
TRBV7-9,TRBJ1-2,.,ASSLAQKRQGNYGYT
TRBV11-2,TRBJ1-1,.,ASSLARHTEAF
TRBV7-9,TRBJ1-4,.,ASSWGAGGEKLF
TRBV19,TRBJ1-1,.,ASSIGGGPNEAF
TRBV15,TRBJ1-2,.,ATSLRTAYGYT